What follows is one T cell receptor (beta chain) and its context. Its antigen is unknown. CDR3 length: 13 amino acids. Germline V gives CDR1 MNHEY, CDR2 SVGAGI. V was trimmed by 6 bases and J by 2 bases, leaving 10 bases between them. The source of the sample is a study of OX40 agonist ivuxolimab in advanced cancers. General study points: Some of the nonresponding patients also showed low levels of normalized T-cell clonal expansion. On average, CD8+ T cells showed a greater number of expanded clones than CD4+. The study observed clonal expansion of CD4+ and CD8+ blood T cells by week 6 at 0.1 to 3.0 mg/kg.

The table came from immunoSEQ multiplex PCR; TCRdb's copy has only in-frame clones and leaves some out. The table lists tens of thousands of clones, 86% of them singletons. This sequence joins TRBV6-5 and TRBJ2-5; no reliable D call. The material sequenced was CD4+ or CD8+ T cells sorted from blood, taken in a trial of the OX40 agonist ivuxolimab. The source of this sequence is an adult with an advanced solid tumor such as melanoma, head and neck, liver or kidney cancer. The CDR3 coding sequence is TGTGCCAGCAGGACACAGCCACAAGAGACCCAGTACTTC. It translates to CASRTQPQETQYF.